This T cell receptor beta chain came from a study of cytotoxic CD8 clonotypes in ibrutinib-treated CLL. Background on the study: Recorded responses included around 24 partial and 2 complete; following median roughly 70 months, approximately 14 stayed remitted and roughly 12 progressed. Response samples came after a median approximately twelve months of treatment, range 6 to 36.

The protocol was immunoSEQ multiplex PCR, while the TCRdb copy is restricted to in-frame clones and leaves out a portion. The profile shows 50,000 to 65,000 clones, less than 60% of them singletons. As for this clone: As yet, its antigen is unknown.

General observations from the study: At the start, clonality exceeded age-matched healthy donors and followed circulating CD8+ T-cell counts. Different sampling times were used for sustained-remission and progressing patients.

Germline V gives CDR1 SGHRS, CDR2 YFSETQ. This CDR3 contains 17 residues. The germline V and J ends were trimmed by 5 bases and 6 bases, with 24 bases remaining between them. The clonotype originates from a human donor with chronic lymphocytic leukemia. Sample: PBMCs, taken after 12 months of ibrutinib treatment. The chain recombines TRBV5-1 with TRBJ2-1; D uncertain. The CDR3 here is CASRRHSLPMAFNEQFF. The CDR3 region has the DNA TGCGCCAGCAGGCGACACAGTCTCCCAATGGCATTCAATGAGCAGTTCTTC.